The 27 T cell receptor beta chains listed next were all sequenced from one sample in a study of cytomegalovirus exposure and HLA in healthy donors. The study ran its PCR with 60 Vbeta and 13 Jbeta primers. Using immunoSEQ multiplex PCR, the repertoire was profiled, and TCRdb retains in-frame clones only, with some absent. The table records around 85,000 clones, over 70% of them present only once. Sequenced: PBMCs. These receptors were taken from a male donor in good health and CMV-seronegative.

The chain joins TRBV6-6 to TRBJ1-2; 9 bases are a match to TRBD1. The CDR3 contains 14 residues. V was clipped by 5 bases and J by 8 bases; unmatched bases: 9. CDR1 is MNHNY and CDR2 is SVGAGI in the germline V gene (reference sequence). This chain's CDR3 is CASSTGTGFDGYTF. CDR3 bases: TGTGCCAGCAGTACCGGGACAGGGTTCGACGGCTACACCTTC.

This chain connects TRBV28 to TRBJ1-1; D is unresolved. Germline CDR1 is MDHEN and CDR2 is SYDVKM. This CDR3 contains 11 residues. The V end lost 8 bases, the J end lost 1 base, and 5 bases lay between the germline ends. This chain's CDR3 is CASEGNTEAFF. The CDR3 bases are TGTGCCAGCGAGGGGAACACTGAAGCTTTCTTT.

V and J are TRBV5-4 and TRBJ2-3; 7 bases agree with TRBD2. This CDR3 spans 18 amino acids. V shed 0 bases, J shed 5 bases, and the junction held 15 bases outside the gene matches. CDR1 is SGHNT, CDR2 YYREEE, per germline (reference sequence). CDR3 protein: CASSLGGSPGLVKDTQYF. The CDR3 DNA is TGTGCCAGCAGCTTGGGTGGGAGTCCTGGACTAGTGAAAGATACGCAGTATTTT.

This chain uses TRBV5-1 with TRBJ2-3; TRBD2 aligns across 14 bases. V was pared by 0 bases and J by 6 bases, with 6 bases of the junction left unmatched. Germline CDR1 is SGHRS and CDR2 is YFSETQ. The CDR3 is made up of 17 amino acids. Here the CDR3 reads CASSLAGTSGGGDTQYF. The CDR3 bases are TGCGCCAGCAGCTTGGCCGGGACTAGCGGGGGCGGGGATACGCAGTATTTT.

V gene TRBV5-1 combines with J gene TRBJ1-3; D remains ambiguous. Germline V gives CDR1 SGHRS, CDR2 YFSETQ. The CDR3 has 15 residues. V was cut by 4 bases and J by 1 base, with 12 bases left in between. The CDR3 nucleotides are TGCGCCAGCAGCCGGGAGGGATCTTCTGGAAACACCATATATTTT. Translating gives CASSREGSSGNTIYF.

To note about this clone: At one end, the junction sequence differs from germline, possibly due to a read error. The V gene is TRBV4-3, the J gene TRBJ1-6; a possible D gene is TRBD1 (5 bases). Germline CDR1 is LGHNA and CDR2 is YSLEER. This CDR3 has 14 amino acids. CDR3 region: CASSLNTGDSPLNF. The CDR3 coding sequence is TGCGCCAGCAGCCTAAATACGGGGGATTCACCCCTCAACTTT.

This clone appeared a single time. In nucleotides, the CDR3 is TGCAGCGTCGGTAAGACAGGGGCCTACGAGCAGTACTTC. As protein: CSVGKTGAYEQYF. The chain recombines TRBV29-1 with TRBJ2-7; 8 bases match TRBD1. The V gene end was trimmed by 6 bases and the J gene end by 2 bases; junction bases not matched to a gene: 6. The CDR3 loop spans 13 amino acids. CDR1 and CDR2 (germline): SQVTM, ANQGSEA.

V gene TRBV5-1 combines with J gene TRBJ2-5; D is uncertain. Germline V CDR1 and CDR2: SGHRS, YFSETQ. There are 15 residues in the CDR3. With 0 bases removed from V and 5 bases from J, the gap between germline ends came to 14 bases. CDR3 loop: CASSLAGPVRETQYF. CDR3 DNA sequence: TGCGCCAGCAGCTTGGCTGGCCCGGTGAGGGAGACCCAGTACTTC.

The DNA for the CDR3 is TGTGCCTGGAGTGCTATCTCTGGAAACACCATATATTTT. Residues: CAWSAISGNTIYF. The rearrangement uses TRBV30 and TRBJ1-3, with D hard to call. V lost 1 base and J 0 bases, leaving 4 bases between the germline ends. The length of the CDR3 is 13 residues. Per germline, CDR1 GTSNPN and CDR2 SVGIG (reference sequence).

This clone was observed a handful of times. This sequence joins TRBV5-5 and TRBJ2-3; tentative D call: TRBD2 (6 bases). This CDR3 comprises 12 residues. CDR1 SGHKS and CDR2 YYEKEE come from the germline V gene (reference sequence). Trimming pared 0 bases from V and 9 bases from J, leaving 8 bases between. The CDR3 region is CASSLELATQYF. The DNA of the CDR3 is TGTGCCAGCAGCTTGGAGCTAGCGACGCAGTATTTT.

The table lists this clone with a few counts. The rearrangement joins TRBV30 to TRBJ1-1, with 10 bases lining up with TRBD1. J gave up 0 bases and V 3 bases, and 7 bases lay outside the gene matches. CDR3 length equals 16 residues. CDR1 is GTSNPN and CDR2 is SVGIG in the germline V gene (reference sequence). The CDR3 DNA sequence: TGTGCCTGGAGACTGGGGGACAGGGGCGTGAACACTGAAGCTTTCTTT. Amino acid sequence: CAWRLGDRGVNTEAFF.

This clone came up a few times. The CDR3 loop reads CASSFASGSYEQYF. In DNA form, the CDR3 reads TGTGCCAGCAGCTTCGCTAGCGGTTCCTACGAGCAGTACTTC. The chain combines TRBV13 with TRBJ2-7; TRBD2 aligns across 7 bases. Germline loops: CDR1 PRHDT, CDR2 FYEKMQ (reference sequence). The CDR3 has 14 residues. The V and J ends lost 3 bases and 1 base, in that order; junction bases with no gene match: 3.

The V gene is TRBV19, the J gene TRBJ1-2, with D hard to call. V was trimmed by 3 bases and J by 4 bases, leaving 12 bases between them. The germline V gene encodes CDR1 LNHDA and CDR2 SQIVND (reference sequence). The CDR3 covers 14 residues. Written as DNA, the CDR3 is TGTGCCAGTAGTATTAGCGGGTCCCTCTATGGCTACACCTTC. This sequence encodes CASSISGSLYGYTF.

V gene TRBV27 combines with J gene TRBJ1-1; TRBD1 matches at 9 bases. There are 13 residues in the CDR3. Trimming removed 5 bases from V and 6 bases from J; junction bases left unmatched: 4. CDR1 is MNHEY and CDR2 is SMNVEV in the germline V gene (reference sequence). The CDR3 region is CASSRDRDPEAFF. The CDR3 nucleotides read TGTGCCAGCAGTCGGGACAGGGACCCTGAAGCTTTCTTT.

This clone was seen only once. This chain connects TRBV6-1 to TRBJ1-5; D uncertain. Trimming took 1 base from V and 0 from J, leaving 10 bases between them. CDR1 and CDR2 from the germline V gene are MNHNS and SASEGT. The length of the CDR3 is 16 residues. The CDR3 sequence: CASSEGEHLSNQPQHF. The DNA for the CDR3 is TGTGCCAGCAGTGAAGGTGAACACCTTAGCAATCAGCCCCAGCATTTT.

In this sample, this clone turned up once. This chain joins TRBV27 and TRBJ2-7, with 8 bases aligning to TRBD1. Per the germline V gene, CDR1 is MNHEY and CDR2 is SMNVEV (reference sequence). The ends lost 3 bases at V and 4 bases at J; junction bases unmatched: 5. This CDR3 spans 14 amino acids. The CDR3 region has the DNA TGTGCCAGCAGTTTTAGGCAGGGGGCTTACGAGCAGTACTTC. It yields the protein CASSFRQGAYEQYF.

The chain combines TRBV10-3 with TRBJ1-2; no definite D call. The germline gives CDR1 ENHRY, CDR2 SYGVKD. This CDR3 has 15 amino acids. V shed 0 bases and J shed 3 bases, with 11 bases lying between them. The CDR3 is CAISESAEAYYGYTF. The CDR3 DNA is TGTGCCATCAGTGAGTCAGCGGAAGCATACTATGGCTACACCTTC.

Only a few counts were recorded for this clone. The chain has TRBV4-1 and TRBJ2-1, with 7 bases that match TRBD2. The CDR3 runs to 17 residues. The V and J ends lost 1 base and 7 bases, in that order; junction bases with no gene match: 13. Looked up from germline, CDR1 is MGHRA and CDR2 is YSYEKL. The CDR3 region is CASSQGLGGRGRNEQFF. CDR3 bases: TGCGCCAGCAGCCAAGGCTTGGGCGGGAGAGGACGGAATGAGCAGTTCTTC.

This clone was seen a handful of times. The genes are TRBV30 and TRBJ1-4; unclear D gene. The CDR3 consists of 15 residues. From germline, CDR1 is GTSNPN and CDR2 SVGIG (reference sequence). V was shortened by 1 base and J by 0 bases, with 9 bases between the two germline ends. DNA for the CDR3: TGTGCCTGGAGTGGCCGACGGGCAACTAATGAAAAACTGTTTTTT. Amino acid sequence: CAWSGRRATNEKLFF.

This chain connects TRBV23-1 to TRBJ1-4, with 7 bases that match TRBD1. TRBV23-1 is reported as an ORF; its role is uncertain. This CDR3 has 18 amino acids. Trimming at V came to 3 bases and at J to 0 bases, leaving 10 bases not matched to a gene. In DNA, the CDR3 is TGCGCCAGCAGTCACCGGGGGGGACAGAGCGCAACTAATGAAAAACTGTTTTTT. As protein: CASSHRGGQSATNEKLFF.

The chain uses TRBV19 and TRBJ1-3; D gene uncertain. The germline V gene encodes CDR1 LNHDA and CDR2 SQIVND (reference sequence). CDR3 size: 15 residues. The V and J ends lost 5 bases and 4 bases respectively, with 15 bases between them. The CDR3, as DNA: TGTGCCAGTAGTCGAGAAGGAGCCGACGGAAACACCATATATTTT. Residues: CASSREGADGNTIYF.

Remarks on this clone: The junction departs from the called germline gene at one end, perhaps through a read error. The genes are TRBV7-9 and TRBJ2-5; D gene uncertain. CDR1 SEHNR and CDR2 FQNEAQ come from the germline V gene (reference sequence). The CDR3 covers 11 residues. CDR3 coding DNA: TGTTCCAGCAGCTCAATGGAGACCCAGTACTTC. This translates into CSSSSMETQYF.

The V call is TRBV14, the J call TRBJ1-2; D may be TRBD1 (5 bases). Per the germline V gene, CDR1 is SGHDN and CDR2 is FVKESK. The CDR3 contains 15 residues. Trimming left V 1 base short and J 5 bases short, with 14 bases between. The CDR3 protein is CASSQAGAGFYGYTF. CDR3 sequence (DNA): TGTGCCAGCAGCCAAGCTGGGGCAGGGTTTTATGGCTACACCTTC.

J is TRBJ2-5 and V is TRBV5-4; D call uncertain. The CDR3 is 13 amino acids. Looked up from germline, CDR1 is SGHNT and CDR2 is YYREEE (reference sequence). Trimming left V 0 bases short and J 1 base short, with 4 bases between. The CDR3 DNA reads TGTGCCAGCAGCTTGGACAGCCAAGAGACCCAGTACTTC. Amino acids: CASSLDSQETQYF.

J is TRBJ1-1 and V is TRBV5-1; 8 bases line up with TRBD1. Per germline, CDR1 SGHRS and CDR2 YFSETQ. There are 16 residues in the CDR3. Germline trimming cut 7 bases from V and 6 bases from J; bases unmatched to any gene: 17. The DNA of the CDR3 is TGCGCCAGCGGCCCTTTTGCTGGGACAGGTAGCCCTGAAGCTTTCTTT. It is translated as CASGPFAGTGSPEAFF.

The gene calls are TRBV5-1 and TRBJ2-7; 12 bases are shared with TRBD1. The CDR3 extends over 17 amino acids. Germline CDR1 is SGHRS and CDR2 is YFSETQ. V was clipped by 5 bases and J by 3 bases; unmatched bases: 12. The CDR3 protein is CASRGSRDRGRSYEQYF. CDR3 bases: TGCGCCAGCAGGGGCTCCAGGGACAGGGGGCGAAGCTACGAGCAGTACTTC.

The chain carries TRBV5-6 and TRBJ1-3, with no clear D. This CDR3 has 12 residues. Trimming removed 7 bases at V and 2 bases at J, with 7 bases between. The V gene's germline CDR1 is SGHDT and CDR2 YYEEEE. The CDR3 DNA follows: TGTGCCAGCGGGCCAACTGGAAACACCATATATTTT. This translates into CASGPTGNTIYF.